This TCR beta chain was captured by sequencing in a study of blood T cell repertoires in COVID-19. TCRdb's table, derived via immunoSEQ multiplex PCR, lists solely in-frame clones and lacks some. The sample shows about 140,000 clones, less than 80% of them seen only once. CDR3 length: 12 residues. Trimming left V 2 bases short and J 8 bases short, with 10 bases between. Germline V gene data show CDR1 as SGHRS and CDR2 as YFSETQ. This clone appeared a few times. This sequence joins TRBV5-1 and TRBJ1-2, with a possible D match to TRBD1 (6 bases). The specimen was peripheral blood. This TCR was sampled from a woman older than 75 with active or convalescent COVID-19. The CDR3 protein is CASSLQGEGYTF. CDR3 sequence (DNA): TGCGCCAGCAGCTTACAGGGAGAAGGCTACACCTTC.